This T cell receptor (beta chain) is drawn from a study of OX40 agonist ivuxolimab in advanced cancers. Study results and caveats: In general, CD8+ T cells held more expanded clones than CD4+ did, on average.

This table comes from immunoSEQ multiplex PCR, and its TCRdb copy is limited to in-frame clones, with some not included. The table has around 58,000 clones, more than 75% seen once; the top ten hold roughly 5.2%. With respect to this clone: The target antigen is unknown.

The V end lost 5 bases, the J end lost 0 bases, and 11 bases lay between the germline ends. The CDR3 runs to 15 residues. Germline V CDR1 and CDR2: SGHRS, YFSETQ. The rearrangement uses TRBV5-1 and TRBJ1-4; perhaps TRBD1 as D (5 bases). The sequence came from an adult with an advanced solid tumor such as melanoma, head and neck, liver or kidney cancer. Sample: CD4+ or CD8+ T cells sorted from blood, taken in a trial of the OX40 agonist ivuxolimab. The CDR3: CASRRGGSTNEKLFF. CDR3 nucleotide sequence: TGCGCCAGCAGAAGGGGCGGGTCAACTAATGAAAAACTGTTTTTT.